This entry lists 28 T cell receptor beta chains sequenced from one sample in a study of T cell repertoires in cytomegalovirus infection. TCRdb re-called the reads through MiXCR, storing one row per CDR3 protein. Of 500,000 or so distinct CDR3 sequences detected, about 17% appear once; the ten largest clones hold roughly a quarter. The sequenced sample consisted of CD8+ T cells from PBMCs. These receptors all stem from a human donor in good health (CMV status not recorded). Some clones in this sample may be carry-over from other donors' samples.

This clonotype has a count of ten or more. The V gene is TRBV5-6, the J gene TRBJ1-4, with a possible D match to TRBD1 (5 bases). Germline V gives CDR1 SGHDT, CDR2 YYEEEE. V was clipped by 4 bases and J by 6 bases, with 19 bases between them. The CDR3 totals 16 residues. The CDR3 loop is CASSPDFGQGDEKLFF. CDR3 in DNA: TGTGCCAGCAGCCCCGACTTCGGGCAGGGCGATGAAAAACTGTTTTTT. The entire variable domain, with the rest obtained from reference TRBV5-6 and TRBJ1-4, is as follows: DAGVTQSPTHLIKTRGQQVTLRCSPKSGHDTVSWYQQALGQGPQFIFQYYEEEERQRGNFPDRFSGHQFPNYSSELNVNALLLGDSALYLCASSPDFGQGDEKLFFGSGTQLSVL.

The chain has TRBV5-1 and TRBJ2-7, with D perhaps given as TRBD1 or TRBD2 (6 bases each). Germline V gene data show CDR1 as SGHRS and CDR2 as YFSETQ. The CDR3 consists of 13 residues. V shed 7 bases and J shed 0 bases, with 11 bases lying between them. CDR3: CASGRDTSYEQYF. CDR3 nucleotides: TGCGCCAGCGGGCGGGACACCTCCTACGAGCAGTACTTC.

The V gene is TRBV27, the J gene TRBJ2-7, with D uncertain. The ends were cut back, 0 bases at V and 4 bases at J, with 16 bases in the middle. Germline CDR1 MNHEY, CDR2 SMNVEV (reference sequence). This CDR3 has 16 residues. CDR3 protein: CASSLSVLGNEYEQYF. CDR3 DNA sequence: TGTGCCAGCAGTTTATCGGTCCTAGGTAACGAATACGAGCAGTACTTC.

In this sample, this clonotype turned up a few times. V is TRBV6-5 and J is TRBJ2-7, with 11 nucleotides matching TRBD2. The germline gives CDR1 MNHEY, CDR2 SVGAGI. V gave up 2 bases and J gave up 5 bases; unmatched junction bases: 2. This CDR3 spans 14 amino acids. CDR3 bases: TGTGCCAGCAGTTACCTGGGACTAGCGGACGAGCAGTACTTC. This gives the protein CASSYLGLADEQYF.

This clonotype was recorded at least ten times. This chain links TRBV7-2 with TRBJ2-1, with 10 nucleotides matching TRBD2. The J segment lost 3 bases and the V segment lost 2 bases, leaving 1 base of the junction unmatched. This CDR3 is 15 amino acids long. The germline gives CDR1 SGHTA, CDR2 FQGNSA. The CDR3: CASSLIAGGYNEQFF. For the CDR3, the DNA is TGTGCCAGCAGCTTAATAGCGGGGGGCTACAATGAGCAGTTCTTC.

The chain recombines TRBV25-1 with TRBJ1-1; TRBD1 might be the D (5 bases). Germline V gives CDR1 MGHDK, CDR2 SYGVNS. The CDR3 runs 13 residues. With 5 bases removed from V and 7 bases from J, the gap between germline ends came to 14 bases. The CDR3 loop reads CASSQGLALEAFF. CDR3 in DNA: TGTGCCAGCAGTCAGGGACTTGCACTTGAAGCTTTCTTT. Full variable domain (remainder filled in from reference TRBV25-1 and TRBJ1-1): EADIYQTPRYLVIGTGKKITLECSQTMGHDKMYWYQQDPGMELHLIHYSYGVNSTEKGDLSSESTVSRIRTEHFPLTLESARPSHTSQYLCASSQGLALEAFFGQGTRLTVV.

The rearrangement uses TRBV28 and TRBJ2-2; D might be TRBD1 (6 bases). CDR3 length: 14 amino acids. The germline V and J ends were trimmed by 10 bases and 0 bases, with 12 bases remaining between them. CDR1 and CDR2 from the germline V gene are MDHEN and SYDVKM. The CDR3 sequence: CAISGHPNTGELFF. CDR3 bases: TGTGCCATTTCGGGACACCCGAACACCGGGGAGCTGTTTTTT. The variable domain in full, with the rest retrieved from reference TRBV28 and TRBJ2-2, is DVKVTQSSRYLVKRTGEKVFLECVQDMDHENMFWYRQDPGLGLRLIYFSYDVKMKEKGDIPEGYSVSREKKERFSLILESASTNQTSMYLCAISGHPNTGELFFGEGSRLTVL.

The chain is built from TRBV29-1 and TRBJ1-2; 8 bases match TRBD1. Germline V gene sequence: CDR1 SQVTM, CDR2 ANQGSEA. The CDR3 has 15 amino acids. J was trimmed by 5 bases and V by 0 bases; bases with no gene match: 8. CDR3 sequence reads: CSVEDLTGEGYGYTF. In DNA, the CDR3 is TGCAGCGTTGAAGATCTGACAGGGGAGGGGTATGGCTACACCTTC.

The CDR3, as DNA: TGTGCCAGCAGCCCTCGGGAGGCCTACGAGCAGTACTTC. Protein sequence: CASSPREAYEQYF. The J gene is TRBJ2-7, the V gene TRBV12-3 or TRBV12-4; the match to TRBD2 covers 7 bases. Trimming cost V 6 bases and J 2 bases; bases outside gene matches: 4. The CDR3 is made up of 13 amino acids.

This clonotype was seen repeatedly, ten times or more. CDR3 in amino acids: CASSPGASGDTQYF. As DNA, the CDR3 is TGTGCCAGCAGCCCTGGGGCTAGCGGAGATACGCAGTATTTT. The chain combines TRBV7-6 with TRBJ2-3, with 7 bases that match TRBD2. V shed 5 bases and J 5 bases; nucleotides not matched to a gene: 7. The CDR3 extends over 14 amino acids. Germline loops: CDR1 SGHVS, CDR2 FNYEAQ.

This clonotype has a count of ten or more. The chain employs TRBV6-2 or TRBV6-3 and TRBJ2-1; 15 bases agree with TRBD2. The CDR3 extends over 17 amino acids. The germline V gene encodes CDR1 MNHEY and CDR2 SVGEGT. V lost 6 bases to trimming and J lost 5 bases; unmatched junction nucleotides: 8. The CDR3 spells CASSGTSGRHVNNEQFF. The CDR3 coding sequence is TGTGCCAGCAGCGGGACTAGCGGGAGGCACGTTAACAATGAGCAGTTCTTC.

This clonotype has only a few counts. This chain uses TRBV6-1 with TRBJ2-2, with a tentative D call TRBD2 (5 bases). This CDR3 contains 17 residues. V was shortened by 1 base and J by 6 bases, with 18 bases between the two germline ends. The germline CDR1 and CDR2 sequences are MNHNS and SASEGT. The CDR3 sequence is CASSEVIERVSSGELFF. The CDR3 DNA reads as TGTGCCAGCAGTGAAGTAATCGAGAGGGTTAGCTCCGGGGAGCTGTTTTTT.

The rearrangement links TRBV4-1 to TRBJ2-1; D not certain. V lost 1 base to trimming and J lost 10 bases, with 5 bases between them. The CDR3 is 11 amino acids. Germline V CDR1 and CDR2: MGHRA, YSYEKL. In DNA form, the CDR3 reads TGCGCCAGCAGCCAAGTCGAGGAGCAGTTCTTC. Translation: CASSQVEEQFF.

The chain is built from TRBV7-3 and TRBJ2-2; weak D call: TRBD1 (6 bases). This CDR3 spans 16 amino acids. V gave up 4 bases and J gave up 2 bases, with 14 bases separating them. CDR1 SGHTA and CDR2 FQGTGA come from the germline V gene. The CDR3 spells CASSYPGATNTGELFF. The DNA for the CDR3 is TGTGCCAGCAGCTATCCAGGGGCTACAAACACCGGGGAGCTGTTTTTT.

The count of this clonotype is one. The rearrangement uses TRBV12-3 or TRBV12-4 and TRBJ1-3; 8 bases match TRBD1. This CDR3 is built from 15 residues. V shed 6 bases and J 9 bases; nucleotides not matched to a gene: 13. This CDR3 reads CASRDRGELRSTIYF. The DNA of the CDR3 is TGTGCCAGCAGAGACAGGGGAGAGCTGAGGAGCACCATATATTTT.

In this sample, this clonotype turned up a few times. This chain uses TRBV28 with TRBJ1-3; D perhaps matches TRBD1 (6 bases). V lost 4 bases and J 2 bases, leaving 24 bases between the germline ends. CDR1 MDHEN and CDR2 SYDVKM come from the germline V gene. CDR3 length: 19 residues. In DNA, the CDR3 is TGTGCCAGCAGTTCCTTGGTGGGGGGCCCAGGTTCGGCTGGAAACACCATATATTTT. This translates into CASSSLVGGPGSAGNTIYF. The whole variable domain, filled in from reference TRBV28 and TRBJ1-3, reads DVKVTQSSRYLVKRTGEKVFLECVQDMDHENMFWYRQDPGLGLRLIYFSYDVKMKEKGDIPEGYSVSREKKERFSLILESASTNQTSMYLCASSSLVGGPGSAGNTIYFGEGSWLTVV.

This clonotype has just a few counts. The rearrangement joins TRBV12-3 or TRBV12-4 to TRBJ2-1; 16 nucleotides agree with TRBD2. The CDR3 length is 16 residues. Trimming cost V 8 bases and J 8 bases; bases outside gene matches: 9. Written as DNA, the CDR3 is TGTGCCAGCTCTAACCCCGGGACTAGCGGGAGGGATGAGCAGTTCTTC. Translated: CASSNPGTSGRDEQFF.

This clonotype has only a few counts. The chain uses TRBV30 and TRBJ2-5; 9 bases line up with TRBD2. CDR1 is GTSNPN, CDR2 SVGIG, per germline (reference sequence). V dropped 0 bases and J dropped 5; count of bases not matched to a gene: 7. The CDR3 covers 15 residues. The DNA of the CDR3 is TGTGCCTGGAGTGTAATAGCGGGAGAAGTCGAGACCCAGTACTTC. It specifies CAWSVIAGEVETQYF.

This clonotype was observed a few times. The V and J genes are TRBV19 and TRBJ2-3; 7 bases align to TRBD1. Germline assignment: CDR1 LNHDA and CDR2 SQIVND (reference sequence). The CDR3 runs 15 residues. V gave up 3 bases and J gave up 4 bases; unmatched junction bases: 7. As DNA, the CDR3 is TGTGCCAGTAGTATGCGACAGGGTGGAGCAGATACGCAGTATTTT. Translated, it gives CASSMRQGGADTQYF.

The V call is TRBV19, the J call TRBJ1-5; the D is unclear. The germline gives CDR1 LNHDA, CDR2 SQIVND (reference sequence). V lost 5 bases and J lost 2, with 16 bases in between. This CDR3 contains 16 residues. CDR3 DNA: TGTGCCAGTAGTCCCCCCAGAGTCCAGGGCAATCAGCCCCAGCATTTT. Its protein product is CASSPPRVQGNQPQHF.

This clonotype appeared many times. This chain joins TRBV7-6 and TRBJ2-5, with D unclear. CDR1 and CDR2 from the germline V gene are SGHVS and FNYEAQ. The CDR3 consists of 13 residues. The V gene lost 5 bases and the J gene lost 5 bases, with 12 bases spanning the gap. For the CDR3, the DNA is TGTGCCAGCAGCGCTGAGGCCAGGGAGACCCAGTACTTC. Translation: CASSAEARETQYF. The variable domain in full, completed from reference TRBV7-6 and TRBJ2-5, reads GAGVSQSPRYKVTKRGQDVALRCDPISGHVSLYWYRQALGQGPEFLTYFNYEAQQDKSGLPNDRFSAERPEGSISTLTIQRTEQRDSAMYRCASSAEARETQYFGPGTRLLVL.

This clonotype came up many times. The gene calls are TRBV19 and TRBJ2-2; D is ambiguous. CDR3 size: 11 residues. Trimming cost V 7 bases and J 5 bases, with 5 bases left between them. Germline lookup yields CDR1 LNHDA and CDR2 SQIVND (reference sequence). CDR3 protein: CASIGTGELFF. CDR3 sequence (DNA): TGTGCCAGTATAGGGACCGGGGAGCTGTTTTTT. Full variable domain (rest looked up from reference TRBV19 and TRBJ2-2): DGGITQSPKYLFRKEGQNVTLSCEQNLNHDAMYWYRQDPGQGLRLIYYSQIVNDFQKGDIAEGYSVSREKKESFPLTVTSAQKNPTAFYLCASIGTGELFFGEGSRLTVL.

In its sample, this clonotype was seen many times. For the CDR3, the DNA is TGTGCCAGCAGTCGACCACGCTCTGGAAACACCATATATTTT. This encodes CASSRPRSGNTIYF. V is TRBV28 and J is TRBJ1-3; D unresolved. V gave up 5 bases and J gave up 0 bases, with 8 bases separating them. The CDR3 is made up of 14 amino acids. Germline V gene data show CDR1 as MDHEN and CDR2 as SYDVKM.

This clonotype was recorded a few times. The V gene is TRBV20-1, the J gene TRBJ2-1, with a possible D match to TRBD2 (7 bases). V was cut by 5 bases and J by 7 bases, with 18 bases left in between. The CDR3 loop spans 14 amino acids. The V gene's germline CDR1 is DFQATT and CDR2 SNEGSKA (reference sequence). Written as DNA, the CDR3 is TGCAGTGCTTTCCTAGCGGAGGGGGGGAATGAGCAGTTCTTC. It codes for CSAFLAEGGNEQFF.

The J gene is TRBJ2-7, the V gene TRBV12-5, with 7 bases lining up with TRBD1. V dropped 0 bases and J dropped 0; count of bases not matched to a gene: 8. The CDR3 consists of 17 residues. Germline V gene data show CDR1 as LGHNT and CDR2 as FRNRAP. The CDR3 DNA sequence: TGTGCTAGTGGTTTGGTCGTCCGCAGGGACAGCTCCTACGAGCAGTACTTC. Translating it yields CASGLVVRRDSSYEQYF.

This chain connects TRBV6-1 to TRBJ2-7; 10 bases map to TRBD2. Germline CDR1 MNHNS, CDR2 SASEGT. The CDR3 is 15 residues long. Losses at the gene ends were 5 bases for V and 4 bases for J; bases not matched to a gene: 8. The CDR3 coding sequence is TGTGCCAGCAGTTACGGTCTAGCGGGGGAATACGAGCAGTACTTC. This codes for CASSYGLAGEYEQYF.

This clonotype has a handful of counts. The DNA of the CDR3 is TGTGCCAGCGTTTCGGACAGGACCTACAATGAGCAGTTCTTC. Protein product: CASVSDRTYNEQFF. The chain uses TRBV28 and TRBJ2-1; 7 bases fit TRBD1. Germline CDR1 is MDHEN and CDR2 is SYDVKM. Losses at the gene ends were 8 bases for V and 2 bases for J; bases not matched to a gene: 6. The CDR3 consists of 14 residues.

The table lists this clonotype with a few counts. The chain has TRBV30 and TRBJ2-5; D not certain. The CDR3 covers 11 residues. Germline assignment: CDR1 GTSNPN and CDR2 SVGIG (reference sequence). V lost 2 bases to trimming and J lost 1 base, with 2 bases between them. CDR3 sequence reads: CAWSRQETQYF. CDR3 nucleotides: TGTGCCTGGAGTCGCCAAGAGACCCAGTACTTC. The whole variable domain, filled in from reference TRBV30 and TRBJ2-5, reads SQTIHQWPATLVQPVGSPLSLECTVEGTSNPNLYWYRQAAGRGLQLLFYSVGIGQISSEVPQNLSASRPQDRQFILSSKKLLLSDSGFYLCAWSRQETQYFGPGTRLLVL.